This T cell receptor (beta chain) is from a study of T cells in narcolepsy. As for the study in general: Patients with NT1 or NT2 and healthy control donors were enrolled.

The repertoire was sequenced with immunoSEQ multiplex PCR; TCRdb's copy has only in-frame clones and lacks some. The sample gives 30,000 to 40,000 clones, 87% of which show up once; more than 0.8% is in the top ten. About this clone itself: What it binds is unknown.

The V and J ends lost 0 bases and 4 bases respectively, with 9 bases between them. From germline, CDR1 is LGHNA and CDR2 YNFKEQ. The CDR3 is 14 amino acids. The study's findings and limits: In some patient and control memory CD4+ samples, autoreactive clones were absent. HCRT-specific and TRIB2-specific autoreactive clonotypes appeared among same-patient CSF and blood CD4+ clonotypes.

This sequence originates from a human donor with narcolepsy. The chain recombines TRBV4-2 with TRBJ1-1, with no clear D. The sequencing sample was made of CD45RA- memory CD4+ T cells from PBMCs. The CDR3 sequence is CASSQDVRGTEAFF. The DNA for the CDR3 is TGTGCCAGCAGCCAAGATGTCCGAGGCACTGAAGCTTTCTTT.